A single sample is the source of the 18 T cell receptor beta chains below, sequenced in a study of T-cell reconstitution after alpha-beta-depleted transplantation in children. Library preparation (for TCRbeta) was performed with unique molecular identifiers. Each CDR3 protein is one row after TCRdb ran MiXCR on the PCR reads. The table records some 600,000 distinct CDR3 sequences, 10% to 15% of them present only once. This specimen consisted of PBMCs, mostly from graft donor cells, obtained 360 days after TCRalphabeta/CD19-depleted stem cell transplant. These receptors were obtained from a male patient between 5 and 17 years old who had a stem cell transplant for acute myeloid leukemia, so the T cells may come from the graft donor.

This clonotype has only a few counts. V is TRBV7-9 and J is TRBJ2-1; 9 bases agree with TRBD1. Germline CDR1 reads SEHNR; CDR2 reads FQNEAQ (reference sequence). There are 16 residues in the CDR3. V lost 5 bases and J lost 5; bases outside the gene matches: 10. The CDR3 is CASSPKLGTGNNEQFF. CDR3 in DNA: TGTGCCAGCAGCCCTAAACTCGGGACAGGGAACAATGAGCAGTTCTTC.

The table lists this clonotype with many counts. This chain connects TRBV12-3 or TRBV12-4 to TRBJ2-1; 7 bases map to TRBD2. This CDR3 is built from 13 residues. Trimming took 2 bases from V and 7 from J; bases not matched to a gene: 2. Here the CDR3 reads CASSLRRENEQFF. CDR3 bases: TGTGCCAGCAGTTTACGGCGGGAGAATGAGCAGTTCTTC.

This clonotype was seen only a few times. J is TRBJ1-5 and V is TRBV4-2; D is ambiguous. CDR1 is LGHNA, CDR2 YNFKEQ, per germline. Trimming removed 0 bases from V and 7 bases from J, with 13 bases in between. CDR3 length: 15 amino acids. CDR3 sequence reads: CASSQEGPSRQPQHF. CDR3 in DNA: TGTGCCAGCAGCCAAGAGGGTCCCTCAAGGCAGCCCCAGCATTTT.

The chain combines TRBV20-1 with TRBJ2-5, with a possible D match to TRBD1 (5 bases). The V end was cut by 3 bases, the J end by 0 bases, with 14 bases between. Germline V CDR1 and CDR2: DFQATT, SNEGSKA (reference sequence). The CDR3 spans 15 residues. CDR3 coding DNA: TGCAGTGCTAGGGGGCCTCTGGCGTACCAAGAGACCCAGTACTTC. It translates to CSARGPLAYQETQYF.

V gene TRBV6-5 combines with J gene TRBJ1-5; D not resolved. CDR1 and CDR2 from the germline V gene are MNHEY and SVGAGI. Trimming left V 1 base short and J 3 bases short, with 10 bases between. The CDR3 loop spans 15 amino acids. This CDR3 is CASSYFVAINQPQHF. The CDR3 DNA reads as TGTGCCAGCAGTTACTTTGTGGCGATCAATCAGCCCCAGCATTTT.

This clonotype was picked up many times. The rearrangement uses TRBV5-6 and TRBJ1-1, with 12 nucleotides matching TRBD1. CDR3 size: 16 residues. The germline gives CDR1 SGHDT, CDR2 YYEEEE. J gave up 4 bases and V 1 base, and 5 bases lay outside the gene matches. CDR3 sequence reads: CASSLPGTGGITEAFF. For the CDR3, the DNA is TGTGCCAGCAGCTTGCCCGGGACAGGGGGCATCACTGAAGCTTTCTTT.

This clonotype was seen many times. V usage is TRBV4-3 and J usage is TRBJ2-7, with D perhaps assigned TRBD1 or TRBD2 (5 bases each). Trimming took 1 base from V and 2 from J, leaving 12 bases between them. The CDR3 runs 15 residues. The germline V gene encodes CDR1 LGHNA and CDR2 YSLEER. CDR3 in DNA: TGCGCCAGCAGCCAAGTGGGGCCCGGGGCCTACGAGCAGTACTTC. This sequence encodes CASSQVGPGAYEQYF.

This clonotype was recorded many times. The chain has TRBV27 and TRBJ2-1, with D perhaps matching TRBD1 or TRBD2 (6 bases each). Germline V gives CDR1 MNHEY, CDR2 SMNVEV (reference sequence). The CDR3 loop spans 13 amino acids. Trimming took 6 bases from V and 10 from J, leaving 16 bases between them. CDR3 sequence (DNA): TGTGCCAGCAGAGGATCGGGGGCCGGCGAGCAGTTCTTC. Translation gives CASRGSGAGEQFF.

This clonotype was counted only a few times. V gene TRBV7-9 combines with J gene TRBJ2-4; 8 nucleotides align to TRBD1. There are 15 residues in the CDR3. Unmatched junction bases numbered 7, after V lost 1 base and J lost 8 bases. Per the germline V gene, CDR1 is SEHNR and CDR2 is FQNEAQ (reference sequence). Written as DNA, the CDR3 is TGTGCCAGCAGCTTAGGGACAGGGACCGGATACATTCAGTACTTC. It encodes CASSLGTGTGYIQYF.

This clonotype was counted a few times. The rearrangement uses TRBV5-1 and TRBJ2-2; D perhaps matches TRBD2 (6 bases). V was trimmed by 4 bases and J by 6 bases, leaving 16 bases between them. CDR1 and CDR2 (germline): SGHRS, YFSETQ. CDR3 size: 15 residues. The chain's CDR3 is CASSGLTSMAGELFF. The CDR3 bases are TGCGCCAGCAGCGGCCTGACTAGTATGGCCGGGGAGCTGTTTTTT.

The V call is TRBV5-1, the J call TRBJ2-6, with D possibly TRBD1 on 6 matching bases. V lost 10 bases to trimming and J lost 0 bases, with 20 bases between them. CDR3 length: 17 residues. Germline CDR1 SGHRS, CDR2 YFSETQ. In DNA form, the CDR3 reads TGCGCCGCCACGCAGAACAGGGCACCCTCTGGGGCCAACGTCCTGACTTTC. Translating gives CAATQNRAPSGANVLTF.

V is TRBV18 and J is TRBJ2-7; tentative D call: TRBD2 (6 bases). V lost 3 bases and J 3 bases, leaving 24 bases between the germline ends. Germline assignment: CDR1 KGHSH and CDR2 LQKENI. This CDR3 is 18 amino acids long. CDR3 amino acids: CASSPRINAGSLDYEQYF. The CDR3 nucleotides are TGTGCCAGCTCACCTAGGATTAACGCCGGGAGCTTAGACTACGAGCAGTACTTC.

The table lists this clonotype with many counts. The V gene is TRBV15, the J gene TRBJ2-1; 9 positions match TRBD1. Germline loops: CDR1 LNHNV, CDR2 YYDKDF (reference sequence). This CDR3 region has 15 residues. V was clipped by 0 bases and J by 5 bases; unmatched bases: 2. The CDR3 is CATSREQGANNEQFF. The CDR3 DNA is TGTGCCACCAGCAGAGAACAGGGGGCTAACAATGAGCAGTTCTTC.

This chain connects TRBV5-1 to TRBJ2-5; 7 nucleotides align to TRBD2. With 0 bases clipped from V and 5 bases from J, the junction kept 10 bases outside the gene matches. This CDR3 has 16 amino acids. Per germline, CDR1 SGHRS and CDR2 YFSETQ. CDR3 sequence: CASSLEVGGPVETQYF. The CDR3 DNA sequence: TGCGCCAGCAGCTTGGAGGTGGGAGGGCCGGTCGAGACCCAGTACTTC.

This clonotype was seen ten or more times. The chain carries TRBV20-1 and TRBJ2-7; D might be TRBD1 (5 bases). CDR3 length: 13 amino acids. Looked up from germline, CDR1 is DFQATT and CDR2 is SNEGSKA (reference sequence). Trimming pared 4 bases from V and 2 bases from J, leaving 12 bases between. Here the CDR3 reads CSAMTVYTYEQYF. The CDR3 DNA follows: TGCAGTGCTATGACAGTTTATACCTACGAGCAGTACTTC.

This clonotype was picked up a small number of times. CDR3 region: CASSYSQETQYF. DNA of the CDR3: TGTGCCAGCAGTTACTCCCAAGAGACCCAGTACTTC. The chain recombines TRBV6-5 with TRBJ2-5; the D is unclear. The V and J ends lost 0 bases and 1 base respectively, with 0 bases between them. The length of the CDR3 is 12 residues. Germline lookup yields CDR1 MNHEY and CDR2 SVGAGI.

This clonotype has a count of ten or more. The genes are TRBV12-3 or TRBV12-4 and TRBJ2-1; 9 bases agree with TRBD2. Trimming at V came to 5 bases and at J to 13 bases, leaving 6 bases not matched to a gene. This CDR3 is built from 12 residues. The CDR3 is CASSETLAGQFF. CDR3 DNA sequence: TGTGCCAGCAGTGAGACACTAGCGGGTCAGTTCTTC.

V usage is TRBV28 and J usage is TRBJ2-3, with 7 bases that match TRBD2. V shed 4 bases and J 6 bases; nucleotides not matched to a gene: 13. CDR1 is MDHEN and CDR2 is SYDVKM in the germline V gene. The CDR3 runs 16 residues. CDR3 DNA: TGTGCCAGCAGTTCCTCGGGGAGCGGGCGGGGGGATACGCAGTATTTT. This sequence encodes CASSSSGSGRGDTQYF.